The clone carrying this T cell receptor (beta chain) came up a few times. The data belong to a study of CD8 T cells in Susac syndrome. A quantity of roughly 0.5 to 1 ug RNA underwent reverse transcription using random hexamers. MiXCR, run by TCRdb on the immunoSEQ multiplex PCR reads, gives a single entry per CDR3 protein. The repertoire includes about 150,000 distinct CDR3 sequences, around 90% of them detected once, and approximately 0.075% sits in the top ten. TCR beta was sequenced from blood CD8+ and CD4+ T cells. As controls, healthy donors matched for age and sex were used. This CDR3 is built from 16 residues. CDR1 is SGHRS, CDR2 YFSETQ, per germline. The V gene lost 0 bases and the J gene lost 1 base, with 10 bases spanning the gap.

V and J are TRBV5-1 and TRBJ2-2; D might be TRBD2 (5 bases). The sequenced material came from CD4+ T cells from PBMCs. The TCR sequence derives from a human donor in good health. In nucleotides, the CDR3 is TGCGCCAGCAGCTTGGCGGCGGCGGGGAACACCGGGGAGCTGTTTTTT. Its translation is CASSLAAAGNTGELFF.